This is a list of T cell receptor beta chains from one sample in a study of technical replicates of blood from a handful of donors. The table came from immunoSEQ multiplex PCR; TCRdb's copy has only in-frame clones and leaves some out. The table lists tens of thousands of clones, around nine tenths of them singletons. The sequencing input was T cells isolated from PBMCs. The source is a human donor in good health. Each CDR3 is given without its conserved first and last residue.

AWSGTGVVGTEAF,TRBJ1-1,TRBV30
ASSSQWNSGYT,TRBJ1-2,TRBV11-2
ASREDRGLNQPQH,TRBJ1-5,TRBV2
SVASGTGGNEQY,TRBJ2-7,TRBV29-1
ASSFSDAEGEEQY,TRBJ2-7,TRBV11-2
ASSFSVSTNEKLF,TRBJ1-4,TRBV9
ASSQGGNYNEQF,TRBJ2-1,TRBV4-1
ASSSYSTSLGTDTQY,TRBJ2-3,TRBV27
SVDSPGQGDEKLF,TRBJ1-4,TRBV29-1
ASMTGRSNQPQH,TRBJ1-5,TRBV27
ASSSGHANTEAF,TRBJ1-1,TRBV11-2
ASNSWPGELF,TRBJ2-2,TRBV5-6
ASSLGLAGEQY,TRBJ2-7,TRBV7-9
ASSLLGTGKETQY,TRBJ2-5,TRBV19
ASSLSTGGRGSDTQY,TRBJ2-3,TRBV7-3
ASSQLAEGTTEAF,TRBJ1-1,TRBV28
ASSLGLAETDTQY,TRBJ2-3,TRBV7-3
ASSIDWTGGFHQPQH,TRBJ1-5,TRBV19
ASSSGYEQY,TRBJ2-7,TRBV5-1
ASSYLSGVAYNEQF,TRBJ2-1,TRBV6-5
ASSRETGELF,TRBJ2-2,TRBV18
SGRLGGEETQY,TRBJ2-5,TRBV29-1
ASSIRDSTYEQY,TRBJ2-7,TRBV7-9
ASSLNLAPSYNEQF,TRBJ2-1,TRBV7-3
ATSRDGTSGRETQY,TRBJ2-5,TRBV15
ASSGRQDYNEQF,TRBJ2-1,TRBV6-5
ASSLKLGGDEQF,TRBJ2-1,TRBV7-3
ASSIQGGSAGELF,TRBJ2-2,TRBV6-5
ASSRDREGGQPQH,TRBJ1-5,TRBV19
ASSQDLRGLRETQY,TRBJ2-5,TRBV4-1
ARQSGGTEAF,TRBJ1-1,TRBV2